This paragraph reports one T cell receptor (beta chain). The antigen remains unidentified. This entry is derived from a study of Ad26.COV2.S vaccination and SARS-CoV-2 variants. The study's findings and limits: Vaccine and placebo groups showed comparable non-spike TCR breadth. Reportedly, after vaccination the spike-specific CD8+ and CD4+ T cell responses displayed substantial breadth.

Stated treatment: over 15 received Ad26.COV2.S at low or high dose, single or two shots; 5 received placebo; per-sample allocation not given. Material that was analyzed had been drawn on day 63 after the first vaccine or placebo injection. The method was immunoSEQ multiplex PCR; TCRdb's version includes in-frame clones alone and lacks a portion of them. In the table there are about 400,000 clones, 83% of which are singletons. This CDR3 is 13 amino acids long. The V gene lost 5 bases and the J gene lost 8 bases, with 13 bases spanning the gap. The sequence was obtained from a person aged 18-65 years who received the Ad26.COV2.S COVID-19 vaccine or a placebo. Sequences were derived from peripheral blood, sampled in a trial of Ad26.COV2.S vaccine versus placebo. The J gene is TRBJ2-1, the V gene TRBV12-3 or TRBV12-4; D gene uncertain. CDR3: CASSLPASHEQFF. The CDR3 DNA follows: TGTGCCAGCAGTCTTCCTGCTTCCCATGAGCAGTTCTTC.